The 26 T cell receptor beta chains in this list originate from one sample, sequenced in a study of T-cell memory formation after mild COVID-19 (dated by TCRdb to about 2021). The library relied on 5' RACE. Data came from an Illumina NovaSeq 6000. TCRdb handled the public reads itself, with Q25 trimming in fastp and clone calling in MiXCR, and kept productive beta chains. Each CDR3 protein gets just one entry, which takes the most common genes and DNA from the rows behind it. The sample contains 450,000 or so distinct CDR3 sequences, about 23% of them found a single time. The top ten clones comprise roughly an eighth of the sample. The sequencing input was PBMCs or a T cell subset sorted from them (not recorded which). These receptors were collected from an adult woman who had mild COVID-19 (a few samples of this study predate the infection). The sample titles of this study are shuffled in the database, so cell type and time point are left out; the donor was told from shared clones.

This clonotype was recorded a few times. This sequence joins TRBV11-2 and TRBJ2-3; the D is unclear. V lost 4 bases and J 6 bases, leaving 32 bases between the germline ends. CDR3 size: 20 residues. Germline CDR1 SGHAT, CDR2 FQNNGV. In DNA form, the CDR3 reads TGTGCCAGCAGCTCTGGCGTTCTTGTCGGCTACCTTTCGCCCCGCGATACGCAGTATTTT. Protein sequence: CASSSGVLVGYLSPRDTQYF.

The chain uses TRBV29-1 and TRBJ1-1; D is possibly TRBD1 (6 bases). The CDR3 loop spans 13 amino acids. The V and J ends lost 5 bases and 0 bases respectively, with 10 bases between them. Germline V gene data show CDR1 as SQVTM and CDR2 as ANQGSEA. The DNA of the CDR3 is TGCAGCGTTTCCCGACAGGTGAACACTGAAGCTTTCTTT. The encoded protein is CSVSRQVNTEAFF.

This clonotype was detected a few times. This chain joins TRBV4-3 and TRBJ1-2; 9 nucleotides line up with TRBD1. Germline values: CDR1 LGHNA, CDR2 YSLEER. The CDR3 runs 15 residues. J gave up 8 bases and V 4 bases, and 11 bases lay outside the gene matches. CDR3 nucleotides: TGCGCCAGCAGCCGGGACAGGGAAGGTTGGAGGGGCTACACCTTC. This translates into CASSRDREGWRGYTF.

This clonotype was found a few times. The gene calls are TRBV7-9 and TRBJ2-1, with D possibly matching TRBD1 (5 bases). This CDR3 comprises 15 residues. Between the trimmed V and J ends, which lost 5 bases and 9 bases, there was a span of 20 bases. Germline V gives CDR1 SEHNR, CDR2 FQNEAQ (reference sequence). DNA of the CDR3: TGTGCCAGCAGCGCCAGGGAAATTCTGTATGGTGAGCAGTTCTTC. Translating gives CASSAREILYGEQFF.

The rearrangement joins TRBV7-9 to TRBJ1-4; D is undetermined. Trimming shortened V by 3 bases and J by 7 bases, and 12 bases separated the two germline ends. The CDR3 length is 14 residues. Germline V gene data show CDR1 as SEHNR and CDR2 as FQNEAQ (reference sequence). The CDR3 sequence: CASSLGTSGEKLFF. CDR3 DNA: TGTGCCAGCAGCTTGGGAACAAGTGGTGAAAAACTGTTTTTT.

Ten or more counts support this clonotype. The CDR3, as DNA: TGCAGTGCCACCCACCCGCCTAGCACAGATACGCAGTATTTT. Amino acids: CSATHPPSTDTQYF. The V and J genes are TRBV20-1 and TRBJ2-3; D call uncertain. CDR3 length: 14 residues. Germline assignment: CDR1 DFQATT and CDR2 SNEGSKA (reference sequence). V lost 6 bases to trimming and J lost 0 bases, with 13 bases between them.

The chain links TRBV10-3 to TRBJ1-6, with 7 bases that match TRBD1. The CDR3 runs to 14 residues. V shed 4 bases, J shed 7 bases, and the junction held 4 bases outside the gene matches. Germline V CDR1 and CDR2: ENHRY, SYGVKD. The CDR3 here is CAISGTGDNSPLHF. The CDR3 coding sequence is TGTGCCATCAGTGGAACAGGGGACAATTCACCCCTCCACTTT.

This sequence joins TRBV2 and TRBJ2-7, with a possible D match to TRBD1 (6 bases). The CDR3 contains 16 residues. Trimming left V 3 bases short and J 1 base short, with 16 bases between. Germline V gene lookup returns CDR1 SNHLY and CDR2 FYNNEI. CDR3 DNA: TGTGCCAGCAGTGATCGACAGGCTATGTTATCCTACGAGCAGTACTTC. Residues: CASSDRQAMLSYEQYF.

The genes are TRBV18 and TRBJ2-7; D remains unclear. CDR3 length: 14 residues. Germline lookup yields CDR1 KGHSH and CDR2 LQKENI. V shed 0 bases and J shed 4 bases, with 10 bases lying between them. This CDR3 reads CASSPPETFYEQYF. Written as DNA, the CDR3 is TGTGCCAGCTCACCACCTGAGACCTTTTACGAGCAGTACTTC.

CDR3 protein: CASRATGGATEAFF. CDR3 nucleotides: TGTGCCAGCAGAGCTACAGGGGGAGCCACTGAAGCTTTCTTT. This rearrangement joins TRBV6-4 to TRBJ1-1; 8 bases match TRBD1. In germline, CDR1 is MRHNA, CDR2 SNTAGT. The J segment lost 4 bases and the V segment lost 6 bases, leaving 7 bases of the junction unmatched. The CDR3 is 14 amino acids.

This clonotype has more than one count but fewer than ten. The chain carries TRBV15 and TRBJ2-1; TRBD2 matches at 11 bases. The CDR3 contains 16 residues. Germline V gene sequence: CDR1 LNHNV, CDR2 YYDKDF (reference sequence). Losses at the gene ends were 0 bases for V and 8 bases for J; bases not matched to a gene: 6. Here the CDR3 DNA reads TGTGCCACCAGCAGAGATAGCGGGAGGGCCCGAGATGAGCAGTTCTTC. Protein: CATSRDSGRARDEQFF.

V gene TRBV4-3 combines with J gene TRBJ1-1; 7 bases fit TRBD1. CDR3 size: 13 residues. V trimming: 1 base; J trimming: 6 bases; junction bases outside the gene matches: 2. The germline CDR1 and CDR2 sequences are LGHNA and YSLEER. Here the CDR3 reads CASSQVQGAEAFF. CDR3 DNA: TGCGCCAGCAGCCAAGTGCAGGGGGCTGAAGCTTTCTTT.

There are a few counts of this clonotype. This chain connects TRBV12-3 or TRBV12-4 to TRBJ2-1; TRBD1 or TRBD2 may be the D gene (6 bases each). This CDR3 spans 14 amino acids. With 5 bases removed from V and 7 bases from J, the gap between germline ends came to 15 bases. CDR3 protein: CASSRTVEGNEQFF. The CDR3 coding sequence is TGTGCCAGCAGTCGGACAGTGGAGGGTAATGAGCAGTTCTTC.

V gene TRBV27 combines with J gene TRBJ2-7; D is possibly TRBD2 (5 bases). CDR1 and CDR2 (germline): MNHEY, SMNVEV (reference sequence). The CDR3 consists of 15 residues. The germline V and J ends were trimmed by 0 bases and 2 bases, with 11 bases remaining between them. The CDR3 sequence is CASSLSGAEPYEQYF. In nucleotides, the CDR3 is TGTGCCAGCAGTTTATCGGGAGCTGAGCCCTACGAGCAGTACTTC.

This sequence joins TRBV20-1 and TRBJ2-7, with D maybe TRBD2 (7 bases). Trimming stripped 6 bases from V and 1 base from J, with 19 bases between. The CDR3 has 15 residues. Germline V CDR1 and CDR2: DFQATT, SNEGSKA (reference sequence). This CDR3 reads CSARQPRGASYEQYF. DNA for the CDR3: TGCAGTGCCCGACAGCCACGGGGGGCATCCTACGAGCAGTACTTC.

This clonotype showed up just a few times. The genes are TRBV4-3 and TRBJ2-7; D gene ambiguous. The length of the CDR3 is 14 residues. The germline V and J ends were trimmed by 0 bases and 3 bases, with 9 bases remaining between them. In germline, CDR1 is LGHNA, CDR2 YSLEER. As DNA, the CDR3 is TGCGCCAGCAGCCAAGATAGTGGCAGCTACGAGCAGTACTTC. Its protein is CASSQDSGSYEQYF.

The chain links TRBV7-6 to TRBJ2-3, with TRBD2 as a possible D gene (6 bases). V was trimmed by 4 bases and J by 0 bases, leaving 14 bases between them. Germline CDR1 and CDR2: SGHVS and FNYEAQ. The CDR3 runs 16 residues. The CDR3 bases are TGTGCCAGCAGCTCAGAGATAAGCGGGAGCACAGATACGCAGTATTTT. This translates into CASSSEISGSTDTQYF. The full variable domain, its missing parts supplied by reference TRBV7-6 and TRBJ2-3, is GAGVSQSPRYKVTKRGQDVALRCDPISGHVSLYWYRQALGQGPEFLTYFNYEAQQDKSGLPNDRFSAERPEGSISTLTIQRTEQRDSAMYRCASSSEISGSTDTQYFGPGTRLTVL.

This chain connects TRBV30 to TRBJ2-7; tentatively, D is TRBD1 (6 bases). The V end was cut by 2 bases, the J end by 3 bases, with 17 bases between. There are 15 residues in the CDR3. CDR1 GTSNPN and CDR2 SVGIG come from the germline V gene (reference sequence). Written as DNA, the CDR3 is TGTGCCTGGAGTCCGGGAAGCCAGGGGATCTACGAGCAGTACTTC. It specifies CAWSPGSQGIYEQYF.

The sample holds a few counts of this clonotype. V gene TRBV6-1 combines with J gene TRBJ2-1, with 14 bases aligning to TRBD2. The V and J ends lost 6 bases and 0 bases, in that order; junction bases with no gene match: 4. Germline V gene lookup returns CDR1 MNHNS and CDR2 SASEGT. This CDR3 has 17 amino acids. CDR3 coding DNA: TGTGCCAGCAGGGGACTAGCGGGAGTAACCTCCTACAATGAGCAGTTCTTC. It yields the protein CASRGLAGVTSYNEQFF.

The table lists this clonotype with a few counts. The chain recombines TRBV19 with TRBJ1-2; perhaps TRBD1 as D (6 bases). The CDR3 length is 15 residues. V gave up 5 bases and J gave up 6 bases, with 19 bases separating them. CDR1 is LNHDA and CDR2 is SQIVND in the germline V gene (reference sequence). CDR3 DNA: TGTGCCAGTAGTCCCCGGGACAAACGTTTGGATGGCTACACCTTC. The encoded protein is CASSPRDKRLDGYTF.

This clonotype was counted once. The chain couples TRBV20-1 to TRBJ2-5, with D possibly matching TRBD2 (6 bases). The germline CDR1 and CDR2 sequences are DFQATT and SNEGSKA (reference sequence). V shed 4 bases and J shed 4 bases, with 13 bases lying between them. The length of the CDR3 is 13 residues. CDR3 coding DNA: TGCAGTGCTATCCTCGGAGGGCGAGAGACCCAGTACTTC. Translated, it gives CSAILGGRETQYF.

The J gene is TRBJ2-1, the V gene TRBV5-1; 10 nucleotides line up with TRBD1. This CDR3 is built from 16 residues. CDR1 is SGHRS, CDR2 YFSETQ, per germline. Unmatched junction bases numbered 11, after V lost 4 bases and J lost 7 bases. The CDR3 DNA follows: TGCGCCAGCAGCCAAAGGACCGGGACAGGGGCAAATGAGCAGTTCTTC. Translation: CASSQRTGTGANEQFF.

This clonotype was found a few times. V gene TRBV6-5 combines with J gene TRBJ1-1; D is possibly TRBD1 (5 bases). Germline lookup yields CDR1 MNHEY and CDR2 SVGAGI. The germline V and J ends were trimmed by 0 bases and 3 bases, with 8 bases remaining between them. This CDR3 comprises 14 residues. CDR3 DNA sequence: TGTGCCAGCAGTTACTCGGGAGGGGACACTGAAGCTTTCTTT. Its protein product is CASSYSGGDTEAFF.

The rearrangement joins TRBV5-1 to TRBJ2-7, with D tentatively TRBD1 or TRBD2 (6 bases each). Germline CDR1 reads SGHRS; CDR2 reads YFSETQ. There are 16 residues in the CDR3. V was trimmed by 3 bases and J by 2 bases, leaving 18 bases between them. The CDR3 bases are TGCGCCAGCAGCTGGGGCGGGACAAGGGAGGCCTACGAGCAGTACTTC. Its protein is CASSWGGTREAYEQYF. The variable domain in full, with the rest retrieved from reference TRBV5-1 and TRBJ2-7, is KAGVTQTPRYLIKTRGQQVTLSCSPISGHRSVSWYQQTPGQGLQFLFEYFSETQRNKGNFPGRFSGRQFSNSRSEMNVSTLELGDSALYLCASSWGGTREAYEQYFGPGTRLTVT.

The CDR3 region is CASSQVGGLYEQYF. For the CDR3, the DNA is TGCGCCAGCAGCCAAGTGGGGGGCCTCTACGAGCAGTACTTC. The chain is built from TRBV4-1 and TRBJ2-7; D tentatively reads TRBD1 or TRBD2 (6 bases each). CDR1 is MGHRA, CDR2 YSYEKL, per germline. The V gene lost 1 base and the J gene lost 3 bases, with 10 bases spanning the gap. CDR3 length: 14 amino acids.

The rearrangement joins TRBV10-2 to TRBJ2-1; the match to TRBD1 covers 12 bases. With V trimmed by 6 bases and J by 15 bases, 9 bases remained unmatched. Per germline, CDR1 WSHSY and CDR2 SAAADI. The CDR3 spans 13 residues. The CDR3 DNA sequence: TGCGCCAGCAGCCCGGGACAGGGGGCTAGGGGGTTCTTC. Protein product: CASSPGQGARGFF.